A single sample is the source of the 19 T cell receptor beta chains below, sequenced in a study of human T cells and chemical hapten exposure. TCRdb itself ran the RACE reads through MiXCR, one entry per CDR3 protein. In the table there are 52,000 or so distinct CDR3 sequences, more than 8% of which are singletons. Documented time point: pre-sensitization, week 0. As for treatment: therapeutic diphenylcyclopropenone sensitization with weekly scalp DPC. Here the sequenced sample was whole blood, taken in connection with sensitization to the hapten diphenylcyclopropenone (DPC). Receptor source: a middle-aged man with alopecia areata. Some clones in this sample may be carry-over from other donors' samples.

This clonotype was detected a few times. V and J are TRBV6-2 or TRBV6-3 and TRBJ2-2; a weak D match, TRBD1 (5 bases). This CDR3 has 15 residues. The V gene's germline CDR1 is MNHEY and CDR2 SVGEGT. Trimming stripped 2 bases from V and 5 bases from J, with 12 bases between. The CDR3 loop is CASSYQAGRTGELFF. CDR3 DNA sequence: TGTGCCAGCAGTTACCAGGCAGGGCGGACCGGGGAGCTGTTTTTT.

The CDR3 DNA reads as TGTGCCAGCAGAACCCCCGGGACAGGGGATTACGAGCAGTACTTC. Residues: CASRTPGTGDYEQYF. The gene calls are TRBV6-5 and TRBJ2-7, with 10 bases fitting TRBD1. Trimming at V came to 6 bases and at J to 4 bases, leaving 9 bases not matched to a gene. The CDR3 extends over 15 amino acids. Germline CDR1 and CDR2: MNHEY and SVGAGI.

This chain uses TRBV29-1 with TRBJ1-2; no definite D call. V lost 5 bases to trimming and J lost 4 bases, with 8 bases between them. The CDR3 consists of 11 residues. Germline lookup yields CDR1 SQVTM and CDR2 ANQGSEA. CDR3 protein: CSVSHSYGYTF. The CDR3 DNA follows: TGCAGCGTTTCCCACAGCTATGGCTACACCTTC.

The rearrangement uses TRBV6-2 or TRBV6-3 and TRBJ2-1; D is possibly TRBD2 (5 bases). CDR3 size: 15 residues. The germline V gene has CDR1 MNHEY and CDR2 SVGEGT. The V end was cut by 5 bases, the J end by 1 base, with 12 bases between. The CDR3 bases are TGTGCCAGCAGTACACTAGTTCCGTCCTACAATGAGCAGTTCTTC. It yields the protein CASSTLVPSYNEQFF.

The J gene is TRBJ2-7, the V gene TRBV7-6; D gene unclear. Looked up from germline, CDR1 is SGHVS and CDR2 is FNYEAQ. The ends were cut back, 1 base at V and 2 bases at J, with 9 bases in the middle. The CDR3 is 14 residues long. The CDR3 spells CASSLGAAAYEQYF. As DNA, the CDR3 is TGTGCCAGCAGCTTAGGGGCGGCAGCCTACGAGCAGTACTTC.

This clonotype has more than one count but fewer than ten. V usage is TRBV6-4 and J usage is TRBJ2-7; no clear D. The V and J ends lost 2 bases and 5 bases respectively, with 16 bases between them. Germline CDR1 MRHNA, CDR2 SNTAGT. There are 15 residues in the CDR3. CDR3 loop: CASSDLTVRKDEQYF. CDR3 in DNA: TGTGCCAGCAGTGACCTGACTGTTCGGAAGGACGAGCAGTACTTC.

CDR3 nucleotides: TGTGCCAGCAGTTTAATGGGGGGCGGTGGCACTGAAGCTTTCTTT. Protein product: CASSLMGGGGTEAFF. The rearrangement links TRBV12-3 or TRBV12-4 to TRBJ1-1; the D gene is possibly TRBD1 (6 bases). Trimming cost V 2 bases and J 4 bases, with 14 bases left between them. The CDR3 consists of 15 residues.

This clonotype was seen repeatedly, ten times or more. The rearrangement uses TRBV12-3 or TRBV12-4 and TRBJ2-5; D may correspond to TRBD1 or TRBD2 (5 bases each). Trimming took off 1 base at V and 4 bases at J, with 10 bases between the two ends. The CDR3 runs 14 residues. The CDR3 bases are TGTGCCAGCAGTTTAGGAGGGGCCAGAGAGACCCAGTACTTC. It translates to CASSLGGARETQYF.

The chain is built from TRBV5-4 and TRBJ2-7, with 8 nucleotides matching TRBD2. The CDR3 is 16 residues long. With 0 bases clipped from V and 0 bases from J, the junction kept 5 bases outside the gene matches. Germline V gene sequence: CDR1 SGHNT, CDR2 YYREEE (reference sequence). The chain's CDR3 is CASSLGLAGRSYEQYF. DNA for the CDR3: TGTGCCAGCAGCTTGGGGCTAGCGGGTCGCTCCTACGAGCAGTACTTC.

This rearrangement joins TRBV19 to TRBJ1-5; D remains ambiguous. Germline assignment: CDR1 LNHDA and CDR2 SQIVND (reference sequence). CDR3 length: 11 amino acids. V lost 7 bases and J 2 bases, leaving 3 bases between the germline ends. CDR3 nucleotides: TGTGCCAGTATGGGCAATCAGCCCCAGCATTTT. Protein: CASMGNQPQHF.

This clonotype was counted many times. The CDR3 DNA sequence: TGTGCCAGCAGCTTAATGTCAACTAATGAAAAACTGTTTTTT. This codes for CASSLMSTNEKLFF. The chain couples TRBV11-2 to TRBJ1-4; D gene uncertain. Trimming shortened V by 2 bases and J by 0 bases, and 4 bases separated the two germline ends. This CDR3 comprises 14 residues. The V gene's germline CDR1 is SGHAT and CDR2 FQNNGV.

The chain is built from TRBV11-2 and TRBJ2-1; possibly TRBD2 for D (5 bases). V gave up 4 bases and J gave up 4 bases, with 8 bases separating them. Germline values: CDR1 SGHAT, CDR2 FQNNGV. The CDR3 runs to 13 residues. As DNA, the CDR3 is TGTGCCAGCAGCTCCCCGGGGTACAATGAGCAGTTCTTC. Its protein is CASSSPGYNEQFF.

The chain combines TRBV5-5 with TRBJ2-7; 7 nucleotides line up with TRBD2. CDR3 size: 13 residues. Trimming took 3 bases from V and 0 from J; bases not matched to a gene: 0. Germline lookup yields CDR1 SGHKS and CDR2 YYEKEE (reference sequence). CDR3 coding DNA: TGTGCCAGCAGCTCTAGCGGCTCCTACGAGCAGTACTTC. It translates to CASSSSGSYEQYF.

This clonotype was recorded a few times. This chain links TRBV6-5 with TRBJ2-5; perhaps TRBD1 as D (6 bases). This CDR3 is built from 12 residues. CDR1 is MNHEY, CDR2 SVGAGI, per germline. V was trimmed by 6 bases and J by 1 base, leaving 6 bases between them. CDR3 coding DNA: TGTGCCAGCAGACAGGGCCAAGAGACCCAGTACTTC. Encoded protein: CASRQGQETQYF.

The J gene is TRBJ2-1, the V gene TRBV28, with D perhaps assigned TRBD1 or TRBD2 (5 bases each). The CDR3 length is 13 residues. Germline values: CDR1 MDHEN, CDR2 SYDVKM. Trimming shortened V by 6 bases and J by 7 bases, and 13 bases separated the two germline ends. The CDR3 protein is CASRAGTGNEQFF. The CDR3, as DNA: TGTGCCAGCAGGGCAGGGACGGGGAATGAGCAGTTCTTC.

The sample holds many counts of this clonotype. The chain couples TRBV27 to TRBJ2-2; 9 bases map to TRBD2. Germline CDR1 is MNHEY and CDR2 is SMNVEV (reference sequence). This CDR3 has 17 amino acids. Losses at the gene ends were 1 base for V and 2 bases for J; bases not matched to a gene: 5. The CDR3 here is CASSLLAGASNTGELFF. The CDR3 nucleotides are TGTGCCAGCAGTTTATTAGCGGGGGCGAGCAACACCGGGGAGCTGTTTTTT.

This clonotype was seen a handful of times. This rearrangement joins TRBV11-2 to TRBJ2-7, with D perhaps TRBD1 or TRBD2 (5 bases each). Per the germline V gene, CDR1 is SGHAT and CDR2 is FQNNGV. This CDR3 has 12 residues. V shed 0 bases and J shed 12 bases, with 12 bases lying between them. The CDR3 sequence is CASSLDLGVRYF. The CDR3, as DNA: TGTGCCAGCAGCTTAGATCTGGGGGTACGGTACTTC.

This clonotype was seen once. The J gene is TRBJ2-3, the V gene TRBV20-1; 12 nucleotides line up with TRBD2. After removal of 5 bases from V and 4 bases from J, the junction contained 7 bases not matched to a gene. Germline CDR1 reads DFQATT; CDR2 reads SNEGSKA (reference sequence). The CDR3 contains 15 residues. The CDR3 loop is CSAWSSGRAADTQYF. DNA for the CDR3: TGCAGTGCTTGGTCTAGCGGGAGGGCCGCAGATACGCAGTATTTT.

This clonotype was counted only a few times. This sequence joins TRBV29-1 and TRBJ2-7; TRBD1 agrees at 9 bases. Germline assignment: CDR1 SQVTM and CDR2 ANQGSEA. V was clipped by 2 bases and J by 3 bases; unmatched bases: 5. This CDR3 comprises 14 residues. CDR3 in amino acids: CSVELPDRGYEQYF. CDR3 bases: TGCAGCGTTGAACTCCCGGACAGGGGCTACGAGCAGTACTTC.